Each of the 30 T cell receptor beta chains below was sequenced from the same sample in a study of T cells after yellow fever vaccination. TCRdb reprocessed the 5' RACE reads with MiXCR, giving one entry per CDR3 protein. Of about 75,000 distinct CDR3 sequences listed, around 7.9% are singletons. The sequences come from CD8+ T cells sorted from PBMCs, collected around 10 days after the first yellow fever vaccination. Receptors were obtained from a man between 18 and 35 years old who received the YFV17D yellow fever vaccine.

In this sample, this clonotype turned up many times. This rearrangement joins TRBV7-3 to TRBJ2-2, with TRBD1 matching over 7 bases. The CDR3 spans 12 residues. The ends lost 8 bases at V and 6 bases at J; junction bases unmatched: 3. Germline V lookup: CDR1 SGHTA, CDR2 FQGTGA. CDR3 sequence (DNA): TGTGCCAGCCCGCAGGGGGCCGGGGAGCTGTTTTTT. Protein product: CASPQGAGELFF.

The rearrangement uses TRBV12-3 or TRBV12-4 and TRBJ2-5, with 8 bases fitting TRBD1. The CDR3 contains 14 residues. V trimming: 5 bases; J trimming: 4 bases; junction bases outside the gene matches: 6. CDR3 bases: TGTGCCAGCAGTACAGGACAGGGAGTAGAGACCCAGTACTTC. This sequence encodes CASSTGQGVETQYF.

The J gene is TRBJ2-1, the V gene TRBV3-1; 10 nucleotides match TRBD2. The length of the CDR3 is 17 residues. J was trimmed by 5 bases and V by 0 bases; bases with no gene match: 7. Per the germline V gene, CDR1 is LGHDT and CDR2 is YNNKEL (reference sequence). CDR3 nucleotides: TGTGCCAGCAGCCAAGAGGAGGGGCTAGCGGGAGACAATGAGCAGTTCTTC. It specifies CASSQEEGLAGDNEQFF.

CDR3 coding DNA: TGTGCCAGCAGCTTATTGGCATTGGGACCCGCTAATGAAAAACTGTTTTTT. Protein product: CASSLLALGPANEKLFF. This rearrangement joins TRBV7-9 to TRBJ1-4; possibly TRBD1 for D (5 bases). This CDR3 has 17 amino acids. The V end lost 2 bases, the J end lost 3 bases, and 16 bases lay between the germline ends. CDR1 is SEHNR and CDR2 is FQNEAQ in the germline V gene (reference sequence).

This clonotype occurred many times. This chain uses TRBV18 with TRBJ2-1; 8 bases fit TRBD2. The germline CDR1 and CDR2 sequences are KGHSH and LQKENI. This CDR3 has 15 amino acids. V lost 8 bases, J lost 4 bases, and 10 bases stayed unmatched. CDR3 amino acids: CASAPERGLYNEQFF. The CDR3 DNA is TGTGCCAGCGCCCCGGAGCGGGGGTTATACAATGAGCAGTTCTTC.

This clonotype was observed many times. The V call is TRBV7-8, the J call TRBJ2-3; D not certain. Per the germline V gene, CDR1 is SGHVS and CDR2 is FQNEAQ. The CDR3 totals 13 residues. Between the trimmed V and J ends, which lost 6 bases and 4 bases, there was a span of 11 bases. The CDR3 protein is CASSLGQPDTQYF. DNA of the CDR3: TGTGCCAGCAGTCTAGGGCAGCCAGATACGCAGTATTTT.

This clonotype was found many times. The rearrangement links TRBV6-2 or TRBV6-3 to TRBJ2-5; 12 bases line up with TRBD2. J lost 2 bases, V lost 2 bases, and 0 bases had no gene match. CDR1 and CDR2 (germline): MNHEY, SVGEGT. The CDR3 has 15 amino acids. The CDR3, as DNA: TGTGCCAGCAGTTACGGGACTAGCGGGCAAGAGACCCAGTACTTC. It codes for CASSYGTSGQETQYF.

This clonotype was seen at least ten times. The V gene is TRBV6-4, the J gene TRBJ2-6; D gene uncertain. This CDR3 contains 14 residues. Germline assignment: CDR1 MRHNA and CDR2 SNTAGT. Deletions cut 5 bases from V and 0 bases from J, with 5 bases between. The CDR3 DNA sequence: TGTGCCAGCAGTCAAAACTCTGGGGCCAACGTCCTGACTTTC. Its translation: CASSQNSGANVLTF.

This clonotype has at least ten counts. The CDR3 DNA sequence: TGTGCCAGCACCGGGACAGGAGCATACAATGAGCAGTTCTTC. Its protein is CASTGTGAYNEQFF. The chain uses TRBV6-1 and TRBJ2-1, with 8 bases aligning to TRBD1. Trimming removed 7 bases from V and 4 bases from J; junction bases left unmatched: 6. Germline-derived CDR1 and CDR2 are MNHNS and SASEGT. This CDR3 is built from 14 residues.

This clonotype was picked up many times. J is TRBJ2-2 and V is TRBV12-3 or TRBV12-4, with D unresolved. Trimming left V 1 base short and J 2 bases short, with 8 bases between. The CDR3 is 15 amino acids. The CDR3 coding sequence is TGTGCCAGCAGTTTAGTTCTGGTAAACACCGGGGAGCTGTTTTTT. This codes for CASSLVLVNTGELFF.

This clonotype was detected a few times. Here the CDR3 reads CASSYSGKKETQYF. CDR3 DNA: TGTGCCAGCAGTTATTCAGGGAAAAAAGAGACCCAGTACTTC. The rearrangement links TRBV6-9 to TRBJ2-5; D is unclear. V gave up 0 bases and J gave up 3 bases, with 8 bases separating them. This CDR3 is built from 14 residues. Germline CDR1 reads MNHGY; CDR2 reads SVAAGI.

This clonotype came up many times. The V and J genes are TRBV4-2 and TRBJ2-3; D is unresolved. V was clipped by 2 bases and J by 0 bases, with 3 bases between them. There are 13 residues in the CDR3. From germline, CDR1 is LGHNA and CDR2 YNFKEQ. CDR3 coding DNA: TGTGCCAGCAGCCAATATAGCACAGATACGCAGTATTTT. Its translation: CASSQYSTDTQYF.

This clonotype was seen repeatedly, ten times or more. The rearrangement links TRBV2 to TRBJ1-1, with D perhaps TRBD1 (5 bases). Per the germline V gene, CDR1 is SNHLY and CDR2 is FYNNEI. The CDR3 runs 12 residues. Trimming removed 8 bases at V and 1 base at J, with 8 bases between. The CDR3 DNA reads TGTGCCAGCGGGGCCCAGAACACTGAAGCTTTCTTT. This gives the protein CASGAQNTEAFF.

This clonotype was recorded at least ten times. V gene TRBV28 combines with J gene TRBJ1-1; D ambiguous. Deletions cut 4 bases from V and 0 bases from J, with 12 bases between. The CDR3 is made up of 15 amino acids. Germline lookup yields CDR1 MDHEN and CDR2 SYDVKM. CDR3: CASSSQKIMNTEAFF. CDR3 in DNA: TGTGCCAGCAGTTCCCAGAAAATTATGAACACTGAAGCTTTCTTT.

This clonotype was seen only a few times. The rearrangement links TRBV12-3 or TRBV12-4 to TRBJ1-2, with a weak D call TRBD1 (6 bases). The CDR3 is made up of 16 amino acids. Trimming took 6 bases from V and 7 from J, leaving 24 bases between them. The CDR3 sequence: CASRGFTSGATGGYTF. The CDR3 DNA reads TGTGCCAGCAGAGGGTTCACTTCTGGGGCGACAGGTGGCTACACCTTC.

This clonotype was seen only a few times. This chain uses TRBV12-3 or TRBV12-4 with TRBJ2-3; 14 bases line up with TRBD2. Unmatched junction bases numbered 13, after V lost 8 bases and J lost 9 bases. The CDR3 extends over 16 amino acids. The CDR3 loop reads CASGKRTSGGSGTQYF. CDR3 sequence (DNA): TGTGCCAGCGGAAAAAGGACTAGCGGGGGGTCGGGCACGCAGTATTTT.

The chain links TRBV6-2 or TRBV6-3 to TRBJ2-1; the match to TRBD1 covers 11 bases. The germline gives CDR1 MNHEY, CDR2 SVGEGT. The CDR3 is made up of 15 amino acids. V shed 3 bases and J 7 bases; nucleotides not matched to a gene: 5. The CDR3 nucleotides read TGTGCCAGCAGTTATCGGGACAGGGGGGCGAATGAGCAGTTCTTC. This sequence encodes CASSYRDRGANEQFF.

This clonotype was counted at least ten times. The V gene is TRBV7-9, the J gene TRBJ1-2, with D unresolved. Germline CDR1 and CDR2: SEHNR and FQNEAQ (reference sequence). The length of the CDR3 is 12 residues. The V end lost 7 bases, the J end lost 3 bases, and 9 bases lay between the germline ends. The CDR3 DNA reads TGTGCCAGCATCGGCCAGGACTATGGCTACACCTTC. Protein product: CASIGQDYGYTF.

This clonotype was seen many times. The DNA for the CDR3 is TGCGCCAGCATTATGACAGGATCCTCAAATGAGCAGTTCTTC. It yields the protein CASIMTGSSNEQFF. The chain couples TRBV10-2 to TRBJ2-1; maybe TRBD1 (6 bases). CDR1 and CDR2 from the germline V gene are WSHSY and SAAADI. The CDR3 extends over 14 amino acids. Trimming stripped 7 bases from V and 7 bases from J, with 17 bases between.

V gene TRBV27 combines with J gene TRBJ1-1; the D gene is possibly TRBD1 (5 bases). In germline, CDR1 is MNHEY, CDR2 SMNVEV (reference sequence). Deletions cut 0 bases from V and 3 bases from J, with 8 bases between. This CDR3 region has 14 residues. The CDR3 protein is CASSLSQGYTEAFF. For the CDR3, the DNA is TGTGCCAGCAGTTTATCGCAGGGATACACTGAAGCTTTCTTT.

The chain has TRBV7-6 and TRBJ2-5; D might be TRBD2 (5 bases). Germline CDR1 and CDR2: SGHVS and FNYEAQ. This CDR3 region has 15 residues. V lost 2 bases and J 2 bases, leaving 12 bases between the germline ends. The chain's CDR3 is CASSLQPTGQETQYF. The CDR3 nucleotides are TGTGCCAGCAGCTTACAACCGACGGGGCAAGAGACCCAGTACTTC.

At least ten counts were recorded for this clonotype. This rearrangement joins TRBV7-8 to TRBJ2-7; no clear D. Germline CDR1 reads SGHVS; CDR2 reads FQNEAQ. Deletions cut 5 bases from V and 3 bases from J, with 14 bases between. This CDR3 is 14 amino acids long. The CDR3 loop reads CASSTKEQIYEQYV. CDR3 DNA sequence: TGTGCCAGCAGCACCAAGGAACAAATCTACGAGCAGTACGTC.

This clonotype showed up many times. The chain recombines TRBV5-1 with TRBJ2-2; 7 nucleotides align to TRBD1. Germline-derived CDR1 and CDR2 are SGHRS and YFSETQ. V trimming: 4 bases; J trimming: 4 bases; junction bases outside the gene matches: 10. The CDR3 loop spans 16 amino acids. CDR3 residues: CASSTGQALITGELFF. The CDR3 DNA sequence: TGCGCCAGCAGCACAGGACAGGCCCTCATCACCGGGGAGCTGTTTTTT.

This clonotype was observed many times. The chain has TRBV5-1 and TRBJ1-1, with D possibly being TRBD1 (6 bases). Germline V CDR1 and CDR2: SGHRS, YFSETQ. This CDR3 contains 15 residues. V dropped 1 base and J dropped 1 base, with 11 bases sitting between them. CDR3 sequence reads: CASSLRTASNTEAFF. The CDR3 DNA is TGCGCCAGCAGCTTGAGGACAGCTTCGAACACTGAAGCTTTCTTT.

This clonotype was detected many times. The V call is TRBV7-2, the J call TRBJ2-7; D ambiguous. Germline lookup yields CDR1 SGHTA and CDR2 FQGNSA. The V and J ends lost 2 bases and 3 bases respectively, with 26 bases between them. This CDR3 contains 19 residues. The CDR3 loop is CASSLRPVTFRRLDYEQYF. The CDR3 DNA reads as TGTGCCAGCAGCTTACGACCGGTTACCTTCAGACGGTTAGACTACGAGCAGTACTTC.

This clonotype was recorded many times. The chain combines TRBV6-9 with TRBJ2-1; D is uncertain. The CDR3 has 11 amino acids. Germline values: CDR1 MNHGY, CDR2 SVAAGI. V lost 4 bases, J lost 9 bases, and 7 bases lay in between. The CDR3 protein is CASSSDSEQFF. The CDR3 DNA sequence: TGTGCCAGCAGTTCCGATAGTGAGCAGTTCTTC.

This chain links TRBV30 with TRBJ1-5; no firm D call. This CDR3 has 13 amino acids. CDR1 GTSNPN and CDR2 SVGIG come from the germline V gene (reference sequence). The ends were cut back, 1 base at V and 6 bases at J, with 10 bases in the middle. CDR3 sequence: CAWSELRGQPQHF. In nucleotides, the CDR3 is TGTGCCTGGAGTGAATTGCGAGGTCAGCCCCAGCATTTT.

V usage is TRBV6-5 and J usage is TRBJ2-1; 8 bases line up with TRBD2. The V and J ends lost 2 bases and 5 bases, in that order; junction bases with no gene match: 14. Germline V gene lookup returns CDR1 MNHEY and CDR2 SVGAGI. This CDR3 spans 18 amino acids. This CDR3 reads CASSYGPEPGLDHNEQFF. CDR3 DNA: TGTGCCAGCAGTTACGGCCCTGAGCCGGGACTAGATCACAATGAGCAGTTCTTC.

The rearrangement joins TRBV5-1 to TRBJ2-1; TRBD1 might be the D (7 bases). The germline V and J ends were trimmed by 0 bases and 9 bases, with 16 bases remaining between them. Germline lookup yields CDR1 SGHRS and CDR2 YFSETQ. The CDR3 consists of 15 residues. In nucleotides, the CDR3 is TGCGCCAGCAGCTTGGAATCAGGGGGGTACGGTGAGCAGTTCTTC. Translated: CASSLESGGYGEQFF.

This clonotype occurred many times. The rearrangement uses TRBV4-3 and TRBJ1-1; D not resolved. The length of the CDR3 is 13 residues. Looked up from germline, CDR1 is LGHNA and CDR2 is YSLEER. Between the trimmed V and J ends, which lost 5 bases and 0 bases, there was a span of 7 bases. The CDR3 here is CASSDGMNTEAFF. CDR3 nucleotide sequence: TGCGCCAGCAGCGACGGTATGAACACTGAAGCTTTCTTT.